The present T cell receptor beta chain was sequenced within a study of shared clonotypes between healthy human individuals. Background on the study: The donor pool was made up of two women and three men aged 18 to 49.

Germline V gives CDR1 MNHEY, CDR2 SMNVEV (reference sequence). This CDR3 comprises 17 residues. V was clipped by 1 base and J by 9 bases; unmatched bases: 8. The table lists this clone with a count of one. Method: immunoSEQ multiplex PCR; TCRdb's copy keeps in-frame clones and lacks some. The sample holds hundreds of thousands of clones, 85% to 95% seen once. In the naive CD8 group, cells lacked CD45RO and were positively selected for CCR7, so terminally differentiated effector memory CD45RA+ cells were left out. The donors were adults (healthy and HIV-negative) with no recent acute infections or vaccinations.

The chain uses TRBV27 and TRBJ1-6, with 11 bases lining up with TRBD1. This TCR came from a woman younger than 45 in good health. Specimen: naive CD8+ T cells sorted from blood. Here the CDR3 DNA reads TGTGCCAGCAGTTTATTGTTCGGACAGGGGGCAGCTTCACCCCTCCACTTT. Protein: CASSLLFGQGAASPLHF.